One sample yielded the 9 T cell receptor beta chains listed below, sequenced in a study (TCRdb year 2016). Libraries were made using RT-PCR. Sequenced using an Illumina MiSeq. The public sequencing data were trimmed at Q25 with fastp and processed into clonotypes with MiXCR by TCRdb, which kept only in-frame beta chains. Rows matching on CDR3 protein sequence are summarized as one entry with the most common DNA and genes. The sample table lists almost 700,000 distinct CDR3 sequences, 14% of them with a count of one. The ten largest make up 3.6% of the sample. Sequencing used memory CD4+ T cells from blood. The source is a female donor in good health, serving as a healthy control.

This clonotype was picked up a small number of times. The chain couples TRBV7-2 to TRBJ2-5; D call uncertain. Germline-derived CDR1 and CDR2 are SGHTA and FQGNSA. CDR3 length: 15 amino acids. V was trimmed by 3 bases and J by 5 bases, leaving 16 bases between them. CDR3 DNA sequence: TGTGCCAGCAGCTTTCGTATGGGGTCATGGGAGACCCAGTACTTC. This translates into CASSFRMGSWETQYF. The variable domain in full, completed from reference TRBV7-2 and TRBJ2-5, reads GAGVSQSPSNKVTEKGKDVELRCDPISGHTALYWYRQSLGQGLEFLIYFQGNSAPDKSGLPSDRFSAERTGGSVSTLTIQRTQQEDSAVYLCASSFRMGSWETQYFGPGTRLLVL.

This sequence joins TRBV9 and TRBJ2-7; D is possibly TRBD1 (6 bases). The V end was cut by 1 base, the J end by 3 bases, with 17 bases between. Per the germline V gene, CDR1 is SGDLS and CDR2 is YYNGEE. This CDR3 spans 16 amino acids. As DNA, the CDR3 is TGTGCCAGCAGCGTAACCCCAGGGGTATCTTTCTACGAGCAGTACTTC. Translation: CASSVTPGVSFYEQYF.

This clonotype occurred many times. J is TRBJ2-4 and V is TRBV29-1, with D possibly called TRBD1 or TRBD2 (5 bases each). V was trimmed by 6 bases and J by 6 bases, leaving 12 bases between them. Per germline, CDR1 SQVTM and CDR2 ANQGSEA. The CDR3 length is 12 residues. CDR3 DNA sequence: TGCAGCGTATGGGGGTTGAGAAACATTCAGTACTTC. Protein sequence: CSVWGLRNIQYF.

J is TRBJ2-1 and V is TRBV9; 7 nucleotides line up with TRBD2. The CDR3 sequence is 15 residues long. V dropped 5 bases and J dropped 4; count of bases not matched to a gene: 9. CDR1 SGDLS and CDR2 YYNGEE come from the germline V gene. In nucleotides, the CDR3 is TGTGCCAGCAGAGCTAGCGGAAGTGGGTACAATGAGCAGTTCTTC. Its protein product is CASRASGSGYNEQFF.

This clonotype has a count of ten or more. J is TRBJ1-5 and V is TRBV29-1; D perhaps matches TRBD1 (6 bases). V shed 6 bases and J shed 0 bases, with 9 bases lying between them. Germline CDR1 SQVTM, CDR2 ANQGSEA. This CDR3 spans 13 amino acids. The CDR3, as DNA: TGCAGCGTGCGGACAGATAGCAATCAGCCCCAGCATTTT. Protein: CSVRTDSNQPQHF.

There are many counts of this clonotype. This sequence joins TRBV5-5 and TRBJ2-2; 8 bases line up with TRBD1. The CDR3 consists of 14 residues. V dropped 0 bases and J dropped 6; count of bases not matched to a gene: 1. The V gene's germline CDR1 is SGHKS and CDR2 YYEKEE (reference sequence). For the CDR3, the DNA is TGTGCCAGCAGCTTGGCACAGGGGGCCGGGGAGCTGTTTTTT. Translation gives CASSLAQGAGELFF.

The chain joins TRBV7-2 to TRBJ2-5; weak D call: TRBD2 (5 bases). The germline V and J ends were trimmed by 4 bases and 4 bases, with 13 bases remaining between them. This CDR3 has 14 amino acids. CDR1 is SGHTA, CDR2 FQGNSA, per germline. CDR3 in amino acids: CASSSLLRGETQYF. The CDR3 DNA reads TGTGCCAGCAGCTCGCTGCTACGGGGAGAGACCCAGTACTTC. The full variable domain, its missing parts supplied by reference TRBV7-2 and TRBJ2-5, is GAGVSQSPSNKVTEKGKDVELRCDPISGHTALYWYRQSLGQGLEFLIYFQGNSAPDKSGLPSDRFSAERTGGSVSTLTIQRTQQEDSAVYLCASSSLLRGETQYFGPGTRLLVL.

This clonotype appeared a few times. The rearrangement uses TRBV11-2 and TRBJ1-3; a weak D match, TRBD1 (5 bases). In germline, CDR1 is SGHAT, CDR2 FQNNGV. CDR3 length: 14 residues. Deletions cut 5 bases from V and 3 bases from J, with 11 bases between. CDR3 loop: CASSSDSYGNTIYF. The CDR3 coding sequence is TGTGCCAGCAGCAGCGACAGTTATGGAAACACCATATATTTT.

This clonotype occurred many times. The gene calls are TRBV7-2 and TRBJ2-7; D is uncertain. The CDR3 totals 12 residues. Trimming shortened V by 5 bases and J by 3 bases, and 8 bases separated the two germline ends. Germline V gene lookup returns CDR1 SGHTA and CDR2 FQGNSA. CDR3 sequence: CASSESNYEQYF. The CDR3 bases are TGTGCCAGCAGCGAGTCAAACTACGAGCAGTACTTC.